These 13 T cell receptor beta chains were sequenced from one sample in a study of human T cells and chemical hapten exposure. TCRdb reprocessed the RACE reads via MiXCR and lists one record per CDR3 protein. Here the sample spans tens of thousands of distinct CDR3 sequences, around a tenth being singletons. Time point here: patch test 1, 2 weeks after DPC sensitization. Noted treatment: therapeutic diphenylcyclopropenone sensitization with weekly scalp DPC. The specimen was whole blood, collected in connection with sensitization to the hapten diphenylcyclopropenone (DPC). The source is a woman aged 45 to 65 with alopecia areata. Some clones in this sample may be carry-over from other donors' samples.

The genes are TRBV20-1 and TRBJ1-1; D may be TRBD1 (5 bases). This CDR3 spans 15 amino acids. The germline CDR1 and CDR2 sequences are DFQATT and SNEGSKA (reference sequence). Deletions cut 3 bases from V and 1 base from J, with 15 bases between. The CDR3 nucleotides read TGCAGTGCTAGTCCGCCCCGGGGGAGGAACACTGAAGCTTTCTTT. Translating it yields CSASPPRGRNTEAFF.

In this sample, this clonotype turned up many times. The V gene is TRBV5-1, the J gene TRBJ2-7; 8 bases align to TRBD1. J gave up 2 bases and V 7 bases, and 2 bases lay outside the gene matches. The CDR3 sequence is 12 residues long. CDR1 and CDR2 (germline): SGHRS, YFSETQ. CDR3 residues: CASGQGPYEQYF. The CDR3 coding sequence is TGCGCCAGCGGACAGGGTCCCTACGAGCAGTACTTC.

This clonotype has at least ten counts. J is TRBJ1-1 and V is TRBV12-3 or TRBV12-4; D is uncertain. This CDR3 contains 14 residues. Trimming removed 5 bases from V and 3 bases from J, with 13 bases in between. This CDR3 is CASSTPTGHTEAFF. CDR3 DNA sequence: TGTGCCAGCAGTACCCCCACCGGACACACTGAAGCTTTCTTT.

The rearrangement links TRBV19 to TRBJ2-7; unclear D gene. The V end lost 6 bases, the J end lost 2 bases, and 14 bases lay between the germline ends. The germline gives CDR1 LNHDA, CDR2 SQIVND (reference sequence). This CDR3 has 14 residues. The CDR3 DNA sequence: TGTGCCAGTAGCGATAGCACTGGCCCCTACGAGCAGTACTTC. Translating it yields CASSDSTGPYEQYF.

The CDR3 DNA sequence: TGTGCCAGCAGTGAAGAGAAGGTGAGCTCCTACGAGCAGTACTTC. Protein product: CASSEEKVSSYEQYF. V usage is TRBV2 and J usage is TRBJ2-7; D not certain. Trimming left V 1 base short and J 0 bases short, with 10 bases between. Looked up from germline, CDR1 is SNHLY and CDR2 is FYNNEI. The CDR3 covers 15 residues.

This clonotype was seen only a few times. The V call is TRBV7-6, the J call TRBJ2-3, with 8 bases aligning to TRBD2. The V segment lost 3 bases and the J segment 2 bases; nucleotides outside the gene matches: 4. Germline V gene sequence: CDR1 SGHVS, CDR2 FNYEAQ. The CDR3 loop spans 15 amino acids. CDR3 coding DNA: TGTGCCAGCAGCTTCAGCGGGAGTGTCACAGATACGCAGTATTTT. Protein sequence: CASSFSGSVTDTQYF.

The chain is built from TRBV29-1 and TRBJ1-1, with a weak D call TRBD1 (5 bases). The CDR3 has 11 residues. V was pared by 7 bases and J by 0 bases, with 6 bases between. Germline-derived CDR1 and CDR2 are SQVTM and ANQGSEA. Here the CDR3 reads CSAGMNTEAFF. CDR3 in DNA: TGCAGCGCAGGGATGAACACTGAAGCTTTCTTT.

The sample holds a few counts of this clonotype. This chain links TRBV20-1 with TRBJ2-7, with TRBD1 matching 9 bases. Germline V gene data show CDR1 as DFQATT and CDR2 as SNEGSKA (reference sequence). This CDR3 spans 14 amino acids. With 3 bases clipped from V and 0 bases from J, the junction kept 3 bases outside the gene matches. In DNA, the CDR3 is TGCAGTGCTAGGGGGGACAGGGTCTCCTACGAGCAGTACTTC. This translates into CSARGDRVSYEQYF.

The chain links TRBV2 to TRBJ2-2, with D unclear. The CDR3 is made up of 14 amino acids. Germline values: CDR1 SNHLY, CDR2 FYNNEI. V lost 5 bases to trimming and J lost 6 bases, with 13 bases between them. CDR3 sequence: CASSPNTGPGELFF. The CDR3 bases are TGTGCCAGCAGTCCGAACACCGGGCCCGGGGAGCTGTTTTTT.

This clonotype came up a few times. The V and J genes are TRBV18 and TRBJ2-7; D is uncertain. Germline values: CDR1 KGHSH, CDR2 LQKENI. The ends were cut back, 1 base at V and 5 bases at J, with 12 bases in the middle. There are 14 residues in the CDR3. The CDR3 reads CASSPRAGFDEQYF. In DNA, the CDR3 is TGTGCCAGCTCACCACGGGCAGGTTTCGACGAGCAGTACTTC.

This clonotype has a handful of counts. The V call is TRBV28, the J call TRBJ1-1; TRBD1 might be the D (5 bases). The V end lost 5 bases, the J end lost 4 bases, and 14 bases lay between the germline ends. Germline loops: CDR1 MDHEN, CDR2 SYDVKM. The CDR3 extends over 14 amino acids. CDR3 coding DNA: TGTGCCAGCAGTGTCCGCGGGGCGGTCACTGAAGCTTTCTTT. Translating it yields CASSVRGAVTEAFF.

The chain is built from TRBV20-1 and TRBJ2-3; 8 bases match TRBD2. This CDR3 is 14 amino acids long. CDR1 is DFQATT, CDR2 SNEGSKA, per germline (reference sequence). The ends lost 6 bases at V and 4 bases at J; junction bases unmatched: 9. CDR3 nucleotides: TGCAGTGCCGAAGTTGCTAGCGGGCCAGATACGCAGTATTTT. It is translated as CSAEVASGPDTQYF.

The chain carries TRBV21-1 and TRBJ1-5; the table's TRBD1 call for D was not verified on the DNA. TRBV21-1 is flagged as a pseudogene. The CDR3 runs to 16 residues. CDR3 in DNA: TGTGCCAGCAGCAAAGGATCCCGGGGATGGGATCAGCCCCAGCATTTT. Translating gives CASSKGSRGWDQPQHF.